This TCR beta chain was captured by sequencing in a study of T-cell reconstitution after alpha-beta-depleted transplantation in children. Germline values: CDR1 SGHRS, CDR2 YFSETQ. The CDR3 has 17 residues. The ends lost 1 base at V and 5 bases at J; junction bases unmatched: 9. Unique molecular identifiers were used in preparing the TCRbeta library. TCRdb reprocessed the PCR reads with MiXCR, giving one entry per CDR3 protein. The data hold fewer than 1 million distinct CDR3 sequences, with 16% observed a single time. General study results and limits: TCRbeta diversity was high at day 60 in some patients (a result of surviving recipient T cells and thymic progenitors). Hyperexpanded clones declined; after one year, newly produced T cells mostly supplied diversity. Alpha-beta T cells about two months after transplant reportedly derived from several hundred expanded graft clones.

Regarding this clonotype: Its antigen is currently unknown.

Sequencing was performed on PBMCs, mostly from graft donor cells, taken 360 days after TCRalphabeta/CD19-depleted stem cell transplant. The receptor was derived from a male patient between 5 and 17 years old who had a stem cell transplant for acute lymphoblastic leukemia, so the T cells may come from the graft donor. The rearrangement uses TRBV5-1 and TRBJ2-2; 9 nucleotides agree with TRBD2. CDR3 protein: CASSLMARGRGTGELFF. The CDR3, as DNA: TGCGCCAGCAGCTTGATGGCGCGCGGGAGGGGAACCGGGGAGCTGTTTTTT.